The 20 T cell receptor beta chains in this list originate from one sample, sequenced in a study of a mutant IDH1 vaccine in newly diagnosed glioma. Time point of the sample: baseline, week 1 (first vaccination visit). Treatment given: pre-vaccination baseline after standard-of-care therapy. TCRdb's copy holds only in-frame clones and misses some; the assay was immunoSEQ multiplex PCR. The repertoire holds some 38,000 clones, roughly 80% seen once, with 9% to 10% in the top ten. Sequencing was performed on PBMCs, taken from a glioma patient treated with radiotherapy, temozolomide or both. The receptors derive from a man aged 40-49 years with glioma. Some clones in this sample may be carry-over from other donors' samples.

The chain joins TRBV30 to TRBJ2-5; D gene ambiguous. This CDR3 has 14 amino acids. Germline V lookup: CDR1 GTSNPN, CDR2 SVGIG (reference sequence). Deletions cut 4 bases from V and 5 bases from J, with 17 bases between. CDR3 nucleotides: TGTGCCTGGACTATTAGCCCAGGCGGCGAGACCCAGTACTTC. Translating it yields CAWTISPGGETQYF. The full variable domain, with the rest looked up from reference TRBV30 and TRBJ2-5, is SQTIHQWPATLVQPVGSPLSLECTVEGTSNPNLYWYRQAAGRGLQLLFYSVGIGQISSEVPQNLSASRPQDRQFILSSKKLLLSDSGFYLCAWTISPGGETQYFGPGTRLLVL.

The gene calls are TRBV7-3 and TRBJ1-1; no firm D call. The CDR3 contains 14 residues. Trimming removed 1 base at V and 12 bases at J, with 18 bases between. CDR1 is SGHTA, CDR2 FQGTGA, per germline. In DNA, the CDR3 is TGTGCCAGCAGCTTAAACCCCTCTGGCGGGGAGACTTTCTTT. This sequence encodes CASSLNPSGGETFF.

There are a few counts of this clone. V usage is TRBV6-4 and J usage is TRBJ1-5; TRBD1 aligns across 7 bases. Germline lookup yields CDR1 MRHNA and CDR2 SNTAGT. This CDR3 has 17 amino acids. V gave up 6 bases and J gave up 0 bases; unmatched junction bases: 11. The CDR3 bases are TGTGCCAGCAGATTAGACAGGGCCCTCCTTAGCAATCAGCCCCAGCATTTT. Protein sequence: CASRLDRALLSNQPQHF.

The rearrangement uses TRBV2 and TRBJ2-3; 7 positions agree with TRBD2. Looked up from germline, CDR1 is SNHLY and CDR2 is FYNNEI. The V segment lost 5 bases and the J segment 3 bases; nucleotides outside the gene matches: 5. This CDR3 is 14 amino acids long. CDR3 in DNA: TGTGCCAGCAGTCTGTGGCGGGGGACAGATACGCAGTATTTT. Residues: CASSLWRGTDTQYF.

The table lists this clone with a count of one. V is TRBV4-1 and J is TRBJ1-1, with D possibly TRBD1 on 6 matching bases. CDR1 is MGHRA, CDR2 YSYEKL, per germline. Trimming shortened V by 4 bases and J by 7 bases, and 16 bases separated the two germline ends. This CDR3 spans 14 amino acids. CDR3 DNA sequence: TGCGCCAGCAGCCTCCGGGACACCTTGTATGAAGCTTTCTTT. It yields the protein CASSLRDTLYEAFF.

The gene calls are TRBV6-1 and TRBJ2-3; D is possibly TRBD2 (5 bases). Trimming left V 3 bases short and J 2 bases short, with 12 bases between. Germline V gene lookup returns CDR1 MNHNS and CDR2 SASEGT. This CDR3 is built from 15 residues. This CDR3 is CASSDNLGLTDTQYF. The CDR3 coding sequence is TGTGCCAGCAGTGACAATCTAGGACTCACAGATACGCAGTATTTT.

The V gene is TRBV28, the J gene TRBJ1-6; no reliable D call. Deletions cut 5 bases from V and 0 bases from J, with 5 bases between. Germline V gives CDR1 MDHEN, CDR2 SYDVKM. The CDR3 is 14 amino acids. CDR3 bases: TGTGCCAGCAGTGACAACTCCTATAATTCACCCCTCCACTTT. As protein: CASSDNSYNSPLHF.

The V and J genes are TRBV10-3 and TRBJ1-1; 9 bases fit TRBD1. This CDR3 is built from 15 residues. Germline CDR1 reads ENHRY; CDR2 reads SYGVKD. Trimming cost V 0 bases and J 4 bases; bases outside gene matches: 3. The CDR3 is CAISESGTGITEAFF. CDR3 in DNA: TGTGCCATCAGTGAGTCCGGGACAGGGATCACTGAAGCTTTCTTT.

The J gene is TRBJ2-7, the V gene TRBV29-1; no clear D. CDR3 length: 12 amino acids. Between the trimmed V and J ends, which lost 4 bases and 5 bases, there was a span of 12 bases. Germline V gene data show CDR1 as SQVTM and CDR2 as ANQGSEA. The chain's CDR3 is CSVATPWDEQYF. The CDR3 coding sequence is TGCAGCGTTGCGACACCGTGGGACGAGCAGTACTTC.

CDR3: CASSSSPGEGGEKLFF. Here the CDR3 DNA reads TGTGCCAGCAGCTCCTCCCCGGGGGAGGGAGGGGAAAAACTGTTTTTT. The chain employs TRBV7-2 and TRBJ1-4; D possibly corresponds to TRBD1 (5 bases). CDR3 length: 16 amino acids. In germline, CDR1 is SGHTA, CDR2 FQGNSA. V lost 4 bases, J lost 8 bases, and 20 bases lay in between.

The chain recombines TRBV19 with TRBJ1-1, with TRBD1 identical over 7 bases. V lost 7 bases and J lost 0; bases outside the gene matches: 17. Germline-derived CDR1 and CDR2 are LNHDA and SQIVND (reference sequence). The length of the CDR3 is 18 residues. The CDR3 DNA is TGTGCCAGTACCAGAGGAAGAACAGGGGCGCGGCTGAACACTGAAGCTTTCTTT. Its protein product is CASTRGRTGARLNTEAFF.

V is TRBV6-6 and J is TRBJ2-7; D may be TRBD1 or TRBD2 (5 bases each). This CDR3 contains 16 residues. Germline CDR1 is MNHNY and CDR2 is SVGAGI (reference sequence). Trimming took off 4 bases at V and 0 bases at J, with 16 bases between the two ends. This CDR3 is CASSSTYGTPSYEQYF. The CDR3, as DNA: TGTGCCAGCAGTTCCACCTACGGGACCCCCTCCTACGAGCAGTACTTC.

The CDR3 DNA reads as TGTGCCAGCAGACGCCGGGAGGGGAGTTCACCCCTCCACTTT. Translation: CASRRREGSSPLHF. The chain couples TRBV6-5 to TRBJ1-6, with D possibly TRBD1 on 5 matching bases. The germline V gene encodes CDR1 MNHEY and CDR2 SVGAGI. Trimming shortened V by 6 bases and J by 9 bases, and 15 bases separated the two germline ends. The CDR3 is 14 residues long.

The CDR3, as DNA: TGTGCCATCAATAAAAAAGAAGGGGACAAACGCGATTCACCCCTCCACTTT. This translates into CAINKKEGDKRDSPLHF. This chain connects TRBV10-3 to TRBJ1-6, with a weak D call TRBD1 (6 bases). Germline V gene lookup returns CDR1 ENHRY and CDR2 SYGVKD. Deletions cut 7 bases from V and 8 bases from J, with 24 bases between. The CDR3 loop spans 17 amino acids.

V is TRBV30 and J is TRBJ1-6, with a weak D call TRBD1 (6 bases). The CDR3 spans 16 residues. Germline CDR1 reads GTSNPN; CDR2 reads SVGIG (reference sequence). The germline V and J ends were trimmed by 4 bases and 6 bases, with 19 bases remaining between them. CDR3 in amino acids: CAWIGFGTGRNSPLHF. DNA of the CDR3: TGTGCCTGGATCGGCTTCGGAACAGGGCGTAATTCACCCCTCCACTTT.

This clone has only a few counts. The chain couples TRBV7-2 to TRBJ2-2; 8 bases are shared with TRBD2. The CDR3 extends over 15 amino acids. Germline V gives CDR1 SGHTA, CDR2 FQGNSA. After removal of 3 bases from V and 5 bases from J, the junction contained 5 bases not matched to a gene. The CDR3 DNA reads TGTGCCAGCAGCTTGTTACTAGCGGCGACCGGGGAGCTGTTTTTT. Translation: CASSLLLAATGELFF.

This rearrangement joins TRBV5-1 to TRBJ2-7; 7 bases align to TRBD2. CDR1 and CDR2 (germline): SGHRS, YFSETQ. V trimming: 1 base; J trimming: 3 bases; junction bases outside the gene matches: 7. This CDR3 region has 15 residues. The CDR3 DNA follows: TGCGCCAGCAGCTTGTCTCAGGGAGGGTTCTACGAGCAGTACTTC. This encodes CASSLSQGGFYEQYF.

The V gene is TRBV5-4, the J gene TRBJ1-2; D is undetermined. V was shortened by 2 bases and J by 8 bases, with 7 bases between the two germline ends. The CDR3 runs to 11 residues. The germline V gene has CDR1 SGHNT and CDR2 YYREEE (reference sequence). CDR3 residues: CASSFGWGYTF. The CDR3 nucleotides read TGTGCCAGCAGCTTTGGGTGGGGCTACACCTTC. Combining the CDR3 with reference TRBV5-4 and TRBJ1-2 gives the whole variable domain ETGVTQSPTHLIKTRGQQVTLRCSSQSGHNTVSWYQQALGQGPQFIFQYYREEENGRGNFPPRFSGLQFPNYSSELNVNALELDDSALYLCASSFGWGYTFGSGTRLTVV.

The rearrangement links TRBV4-3 to TRBJ2-7; 9 bases fit TRBD1. After removal of 2 bases from V and 4 bases from J, the junction contained 6 bases not matched to a gene. The CDR3 loop spans 15 amino acids. Germline-derived CDR1 and CDR2 are LGHNA and YSLEER. The CDR3 DNA follows: TGCGCCAGCAGCCAATCGGGACAGGGTTTGTACGAGCAGTACTTC. Residues: CASSQSGQGLYEQYF.

The chain couples TRBV11-1 to TRBJ2-5; the D gene is possibly TRBD2 (6 bases). This CDR3 is 17 amino acids long. Germline V gene sequence: CDR1 SGHAT, CDR2 FQDESV (reference sequence). V lost 1 base and J 3 bases, leaving 18 bases between the germline ends. The CDR3 loop is CASSLGYRGTGKETQYF. CDR3 bases: TGTGCCAGCAGCTTAGGCTACCGGGGGACTGGGAAAGAGACCCAGTACTTC.